Listed here is a single T cell receptor (beta chain). It was across several immunoSEQ plates that each subset's genomic DNA was evenly split. Assay used: immunoSEQ multiplex PCR; TCRdb lists only in-frame clones, some missing. Here the sample spans fewer than 550,000 clones, 60% to 80% being singletons. There were no recent acute infections or vaccinations among the donors, who were healthy HIV-negative adults. Researchers drew on about 90 million PBMCs for genomic DNA from unsorted samples. The length of the CDR3 is 16 residues. V was trimmed by 1 base and J by 3 bases, leaving 14 bases between them. Germline CDR1 reads LGHNA; CDR2 reads YNFKEQ. The data belong to a study of shared clonotypes between healthy human individuals.

The J gene is TRBJ2-3, the V gene TRBV4-2, with no clear D. This clonotype was obtained from a woman between 40 and 55 years old in good health. Some clones in this sample may be carry-over from other donors' samples. Sequenced input: PBMCs. CDR3 nucleotides: TGTGCCAGCAGCCAAGGTGCAAGGGAAGATACAGATACGCAGTATTTT. Translating gives CASSQGAREDTDTQYF.